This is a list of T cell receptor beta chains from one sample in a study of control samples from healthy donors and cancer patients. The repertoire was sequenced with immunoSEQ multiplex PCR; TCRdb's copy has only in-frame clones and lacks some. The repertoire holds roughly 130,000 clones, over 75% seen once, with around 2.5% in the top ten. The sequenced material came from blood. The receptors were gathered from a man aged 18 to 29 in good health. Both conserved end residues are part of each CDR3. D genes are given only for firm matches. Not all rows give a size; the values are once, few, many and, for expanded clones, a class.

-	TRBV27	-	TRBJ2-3	CASRNSGTDTQYF	TGTGCCAGCAGAAACTCGGGCACGGATACGCAGTATTTT
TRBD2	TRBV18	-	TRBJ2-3	CASSHGSGTGDTQYF	TGTGCCAGCTCGCACGGTAGCGGGACCGGAGATACGCAGTATTTT
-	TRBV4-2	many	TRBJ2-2	CASSQVANTGELFF	TGTGCCAGCAGCCAAGTTGCGAACACCGGGGAGCTGTTTTTT
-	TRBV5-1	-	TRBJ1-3	CASSLGTAGNTIYF	TGCGCCAGCAGCTTGGGGACAGCAGGAAACACCATATATTTT
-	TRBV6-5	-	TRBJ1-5	CASSYRSNQPQHF	TGTGCCAGCAGTTACCGGTCGAATCAGCCCCAGCATTTT
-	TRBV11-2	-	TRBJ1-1	CASSPNGWTEAFF	TGTGCCAGCAGCCCTAATGGGTGGACTGAAGCTTTCTTT
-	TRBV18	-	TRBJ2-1	CASSPKGNEQFF	TGTGCCAGCTCACCTAAGGGCAATGAGCAGTTCTTC
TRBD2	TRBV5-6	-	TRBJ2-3	CASRPGLAEGTDTQYF	TGTGCCAGCAGACCGGGACTAGCGGAGGGCACAGATACGCAGTATTTT
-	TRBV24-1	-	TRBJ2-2	CATRHGGGELFF	TGTGCCACCCGACACGGCGGGGGGGAGCTGTTTTTT
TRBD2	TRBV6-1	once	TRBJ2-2	CASSEQREVRAGELFF	TGTGCCAGCAGTGAACAGCGGGAGGTCCGGGCCGGGGAGCTGTTTTTT
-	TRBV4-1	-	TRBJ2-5	CASSQGGGETQYF	TGCGCCAGCAGCCAAGGAGGGGGGGAGACCCAGTACTTC
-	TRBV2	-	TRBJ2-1	CATRARSANEQFF	TGTGCCACCCGGGCCCGAAGCGCTAATGAGCAGTTCTTC
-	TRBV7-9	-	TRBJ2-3	CASSLRSGTRGPQYF	TGTGCCAGCAGCTTAAGGTCCGGAACCCGAGGTCCGCAGTATTTT
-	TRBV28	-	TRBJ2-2	CASSRESGNTGELFF	TGTGCCAGCAGCCGGGAGTCTGGGAACACCGGGGAGCTGTTTTTT
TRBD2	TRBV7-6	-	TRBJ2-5	CASSLRRSGGDYAQYF	TGTGCCAGCAGCTTACGGCGTAGCGGGGGGGATTACGCCCAGTACTTC
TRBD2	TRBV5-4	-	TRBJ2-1	CASSLREGSYNEQFF	TGTGCCAGCAGCTTGCGGGAGGGCTCCTACAATGAGCAGTTCTTC
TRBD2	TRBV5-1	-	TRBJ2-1	CASSLSLVTGLAEYNEQFF	TGCGCCAGCAGCTTGTCCCTAGTTACCGGACTAGCGGAGTACAATGAGCAGTTCTTC
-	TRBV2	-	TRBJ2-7	CASRVSYEQYF	TGTGCCAGCAGGGTATCCTACGAGCAGTACTTC
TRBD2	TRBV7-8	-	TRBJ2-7	CASSSYTSGGREQYF	TGTGCCAGCAGCTCTTATACTAGCGGGGGGCGCGAGCAGTACTTC
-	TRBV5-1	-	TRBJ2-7	CASSLGQVANEQYF	TGCGCCAGCAGCTTGGGTCAGGTAGCCAACGAGCAGTACTTC
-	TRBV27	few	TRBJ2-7	CASSSYPQGFGYEQYF	TGTGCCAGCAGTTCCTATCCCCAGGGTTTTGGGTACGAGCAGTACTTC
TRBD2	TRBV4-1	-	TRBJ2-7	CASSQEAGGLVYEQYF	TGCGCCAGCAGCCAAGAAGCGGGGGGCCTCGTCTACGAGCAGTACTTC
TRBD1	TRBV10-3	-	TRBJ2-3	CAISRLGRGQVTDTQYF	TGTGCCATCAGCCGACTGGGCAGGGGGCAGGTCACAGATACGCAGTATTTT
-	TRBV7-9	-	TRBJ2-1	CASSLSLVDEQFF	TGTGCCAGCAGCTTGTCCCTAGTAGATGAGCAGTTCTTC
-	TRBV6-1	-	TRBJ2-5	CASSESLGRQETQYF	TGTGCCAGCAGTGAAAGTCTAGGTCGCCAAGAGACCCAGTACTTC
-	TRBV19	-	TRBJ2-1	CASSIGAPKNEQFF	TGTGCCAGTAGTATAGGTGCGCCCAAGAATGAGCAGTTCTTC
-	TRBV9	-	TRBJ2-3	CASSVVSGGSTDTQYF	TGTGCCAGCAGCGTAGTTAGCGGAGGCAGCACAGATACGCAGTATTTT
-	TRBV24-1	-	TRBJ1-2	CATSESPRGGYTF	TGTGCCACCAGTGAATCCCCCCGGGGTGGCTACACCTTC
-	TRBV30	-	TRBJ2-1	CAWTILNEQFF	TGTGCCTGGACCATACTAAATGAGCAGTTCTTC
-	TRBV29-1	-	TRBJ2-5	CSVDFRQETQYF	TGCAGCGTTGATTTCAGGCAAGAGACCCAGTACTTC
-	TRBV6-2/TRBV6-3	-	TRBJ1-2	CASSPAQGFGYTF	TGTGCCAGCAGCCCGGCGCAGGGCTTTGGCTACACCTTC
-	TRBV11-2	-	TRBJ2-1	CASSRGRLATHNEQFF	TGTGCCAGCAGCCGTGGGCGTCTAGCAACCCACAATGAGCAGTTCTTC
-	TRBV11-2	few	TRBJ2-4	CASSLVPSIQYF	TGTGCCAGCAGCTTAGTCCCGAGCATTCAGTACTTC
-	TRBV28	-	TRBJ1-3	CASSFGDSGNTIYF	TGTGCCAGCAGTTTCGGGGACTCTGGAAACACCATATATTTT
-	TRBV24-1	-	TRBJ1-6	CATSGERWLRENSPLHF	TGTGCCACCAGTGGCGAGAGGTGGCTCCGGGAGAATTCACCCCTCCACTTT
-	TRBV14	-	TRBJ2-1	CASSPLGAYNEQFF	TGTGCCAGCAGTCCACTGGGGGCCTACAATGAGCAGTTCTTC
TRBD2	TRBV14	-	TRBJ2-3	CASSQRTSGEDTQYF	TGTGCCAGCAGCCAACGGACTAGCGGAGAAGATACGCAGTATTTT
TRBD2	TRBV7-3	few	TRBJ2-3	CASRAREAGQDTQYF	TGTGCCAGCAGGGCCCGGGAGGCCGGGCAAGATACGCAGTATTTT
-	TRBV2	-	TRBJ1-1	CASSDLVNTEAFF	TGTGCCAGCAGTGATCTGGTGAACACTGAAGCTTTCTTT
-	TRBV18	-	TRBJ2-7	CASSPPGTAYEQYF	TGTGCCAGCTCACCACCGGGAACCGCCTACGAGCAGTACTTC
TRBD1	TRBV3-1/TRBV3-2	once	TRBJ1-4	CASSRQGGNEKLFF	TGTGCCAGCAGCCGGCAGGGGGGGAATGAAAAACTGTTTTTT
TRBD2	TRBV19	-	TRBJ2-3	CASSIQLAGGLTTDTQYF	TGTGCCAGTAGTATTCAACTAGCGGGAGGGTTGACCACAGATACGCAGTATTTT
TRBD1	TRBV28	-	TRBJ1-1	CASRIGTGGPEAFF	TGTGCCAGCAGGATCGGGACAGGGGGTCCTGAAGCTTTCTTT
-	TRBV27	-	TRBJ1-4	CASSLSSDKELFF	TGTGCCAGCAGTCTCTCCTCGGACAAGGAACTGTTTTTT
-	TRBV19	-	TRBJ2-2	CASQYGTSAVPFRDTGELFF	TGTGCCAGCCAGTACGGTACCAGCGCGGTCCCCTTTCGGGACACCGGGGAGCTGTTTTTT
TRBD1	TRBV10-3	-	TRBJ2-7	CAISESDRENDEQYF	TGTGCCATCAGTGAGTCGGACAGGGAAAATGACGAGCAGTACTTC
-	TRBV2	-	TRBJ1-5	CASNREGNQPQHF	TGTGCCAGCAACCGTGAAGGAAATCAGCCCCAGCATTTT
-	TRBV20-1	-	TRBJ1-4	CSAPGEKLFF	TGCAGTGCCCCAGGTGAAAAACTGTTTTTT
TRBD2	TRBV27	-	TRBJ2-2	CASSLRRETGELFF	TGTGCCAGCAGTTTGAGGCGGGAGACCGGGGAGCTGTTTTTT
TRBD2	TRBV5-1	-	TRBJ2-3	CASSFRGLAGITDTQYF	TGCGCCAGCAGCTTTCGGGGACTAGCGGGAATCACAGATACGCAGTATTTT
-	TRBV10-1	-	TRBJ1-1	CASSESKQDGEAFF	TGCGCCAGCAGTGAGTCGAAGCAGGACGGTGAAGCTTTCTTT
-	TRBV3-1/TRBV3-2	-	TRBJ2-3	CASSHEGTDTQYF	TGTGCCAGCAGCCACGAGGGAACAGATACGCAGTATTTT
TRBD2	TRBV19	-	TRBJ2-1	CASSKLAGEINEQFF	TGTGCCAGTAGTAAACTAGCGGGGGAAATCAATGAGCAGTTCTTC